This T cell receptor beta chain was identified in a study of CD8 T cells in ankylosing spondylitis. Study-wide points: Clones linked to disease were reported to show significant enrichment in matched ankylosing spondylitis synovial fluid. Prior literature has documented some motif variants in synovial fluid and blood from reactive arthritis. Seemingly characteristic of ankylosing spondylitis blood was a TCR beta motif consisting of roughly 8 highly homologous variants.

This clonotype was detected ten times or more. Antigen specificity is unknown. Quantitative 5'-RACE with molecular barcodes produced the TCR beta libraries. TCRdb independently ran MiXCR on the 5' RACE reads; one entry per CDR3 protein. The data contain about 160,000 distinct CDR3 sequences, more than 40% of them singletons. The CDR3 is 12 amino acids. V dropped 4 bases and J dropped 3 bases, with 3 bases sitting between them. Germline V gives CDR1 SGHAT, CDR2 FQNNGV. This clonotype originated in a male donor with ankylosing spondylitis. J is TRBJ2-2 and V is TRBV11-2; D uncertain. Sample: synovial fluid, either unsorted or a sorted T cell fraction (not recorded which). In DNA form, the CDR3 reads TGTGCCAGCAGCTCCCACACCGGGGAGCTGTTTTTT. This sequence encodes CASSSHTGELFF.